This TCR beta chain was retrieved from a study of blood T cell repertoires in COVID-19. Those who participated ranged in age from about 18 to 89 years and resided in 20 to 30 US areas. CDR3 length equals 14 residues. CDR1 is KGHSY, CDR2 FQNENV, per germline. Trimming shortened V by 4 bases and J by 0 bases, and 7 bases separated the two germline ends. TCRdb's copy holds only in-frame clones and misses some; the assay was immunoSEQ multiplex PCR. The sample lists hundreds of thousands of clones; 70% to 90% were seen once. The clonotype comes from a woman aged 40 to 49 who had recovered from COVID-19. J is TRBJ1-5 and V is TRBV16; D is unresolved. Sequenced: PBMCs or T cells enriched from blood (not recorded which). CDR3 sequence: CASSPQFSNQPQHF. The CDR3 region has the DNA TGTGCCAGCAGCCCCCAATTTAGCAATCAGCCCCAGCATTTT.